Listed below are T cell receptor beta chains from one sample, sequenced in a study of T-cell reconstitution after alpha-beta-depleted transplantation in children. TCRdb redid the calling of the PCR reads with MiXCR, one entry per CDR3 protein. The sample records around 530,000 distinct CDR3 sequences, approximately 29% being singletons. Sequencing was performed on PBMCs from the stem cell graft donor, taken from the stem cell graft. All receptors derive from a human donor who donated a stem cell graft to a child with aplastic anemia. Both conserved end residues are part of each CDR3. D genes are given only for firm matches. The listing skips clone size in some rows; elsewhere it reads once, few, many or a size class.

d_call: TRBD1; clone_size: few; j_call: TRBJ2-1; v_call: TRBV18; cdr3_nt: TGTGCCAGCTCCCGGGGACAGGCATTCAATGAGCAGTTCTTC; cdr3_aa: CASSRGQAFNEQFF
d_call: TRBD2; clone_size: few; j_call: TRBJ2-1; v_call: TRBV20-1; cdr3_nt: TGCAGTGCTAGAGATCCAGCGGGAGCGACCTTATCCTACAATGAGCAGTTCTTC; cdr3_aa: CSARDPAGATLSYNEQFF
d_call: -; clone_size: -; j_call: TRBJ2-1; v_call: TRBV15; cdr3_nt: TGTGCCACCAGCAGAGATGAAGGAAGCGAGCAGTTCTTC; cdr3_aa: CATSRDEGSEQFF
d_call: TRBD2; clone_size: many; j_call: TRBJ2-3; v_call: TRBV5-1; cdr3_nt: TGCGCCAGCAGGATGGCGGGAGCAAGAGATACGCAGTATTTT; cdr3_aa: CASRMAGARDTQYF
d_call: TRBD1; clone_size: few; j_call: TRBJ1-5; v_call: TRBV29-1; cdr3_nt: TGCAGCGTTGGACAGGGAGGTCAGCCCCAGCATTTT; cdr3_aa: CSVGQGGQPQHF
d_call: -; clone_size: -; j_call: TRBJ2-7; v_call: TRBV6-5; cdr3_nt: TGTGCCAGCAGTTACGACCGGGGGGCAAGCTACGAGCAGTACTTC; cdr3_aa: CASSYDRGASYEQYF
d_call: -; clone_size: -; j_call: TRBJ1-1; v_call: TRBV5-1; cdr3_nt: TGCGCCAGCAGCTTGGATATCGTCGAAGACACTGAAGCTTTCTTT; cdr3_aa: CASSLDIVEDTEAFF
d_call: TRBD2; clone_size: few; j_call: TRBJ2-1; v_call: TRBV11-2; cdr3_nt: TGTGCCGTAGCCCGGGGGGCTAGCGGGGGGCATGAGCAGTTCTTC; cdr3_aa: CAVARGASGGHEQFF
d_call: -; clone_size: -; j_call: TRBJ2-1; v_call: TRBV30; cdr3_nt: TGTGCCTCCAGGACAGGAGGGGGTTACAATGAGCAGTTCTTC; cdr3_aa: CASRTGGGYNEQFF
d_call: TRBD1; clone_size: -; j_call: TRBJ1-5; v_call: TRBV7-9; cdr3_nt: TGTGCCAGCAGCTTAGGACAGGGGGTTGAGCCCCAGCATTTT; cdr3_aa: CASSLGQGVEPQHF
d_call: TRBD1; clone_size: -; j_call: TRBJ1-4; v_call: TRBV20-1; cdr3_nt: TGCAGTGCAGTTGGGACAGGGAAAGGGGCTAATGAAAAACTGTTTTTT; cdr3_aa: CSAVGTGKGANEKLFF
d_call: -; clone_size: -; j_call: TRBJ1-3; v_call: TRBV28; cdr3_nt: TGTGCCAGCAGTGCCCAGGACTTCAGCTCTGGAAACACCATATATTTT; cdr3_aa: CASSAQDFSSGNTIYF
d_call: -; clone_size: few; j_call: TRBJ1-2; v_call: TRBV10-3; cdr3_nt: TGTGCCATCAGGGACGGCAGCTACTATGGCTACACCTTC; cdr3_aa: CAIRDGSYYGYTF
d_call: -; clone_size: -; j_call: TRBJ1-5; v_call: TRBV27; cdr3_nt: TGTGCCAGCAGTTTGGTAGGCAGCCATAGCAATCAGCCCCAGCATTTT; cdr3_aa: CASSLVGSHSNQPQHF
d_call: TRBD2; clone_size: few; j_call: TRBJ2-7; v_call: TRBV12-3/TRBV12-4; cdr3_nt: TGTGCCAGCAGTTTAGCCCATTCCGGGAGGGCCTTCGAGCAGTACTTC; cdr3_aa: CASSLAHSGRAFEQYF
d_call: -; clone_size: few; j_call: TRBJ2-5; v_call: TRBV11-2; cdr3_nt: TGTGCCAGCAGCCTCCAAGGACTAGGGGGGACCCAGTACTTC; cdr3_aa: CASSLQGLGGTQYF
d_call: -; clone_size: -; j_call: TRBJ1-5; v_call: TRBV12-3/TRBV12-4; cdr3_nt: TGTGCCAGCAGTTTATGGGACCAGCCCCAGCATTTT; cdr3_aa: CASSLWDQPQHF
d_call: TRBD2; clone_size: few; j_call: TRBJ2-3; v_call: TRBV5-1; cdr3_nt: TGCGCCAGCAGCTTGTCTAGCGGAGAAACAGATACGCAGTATTTT; cdr3_aa: CASSLSSGETDTQYF
d_call: TRBD2; clone_size: few; j_call: TRBJ2-7; v_call: TRBV5-5; cdr3_nt: TGTGCCAGCAGCGGGGTGGGGGGGGAAGTCGCCGAGCAGTACTTC; cdr3_aa: CASSGVGGEVAEQYF
d_call: -; clone_size: once; j_call: TRBJ1-2; v_call: TRBV9; cdr3_nt: TGTGCCAGCAGCGTAATGGTCGGGAACTATGGCTACACCTTC; cdr3_aa: CASSVMVGNYGYTF